One sample yielded the 15 T cell receptor beta chains listed below, sequenced in a study of T cell repertoires in aging, cancer and after chemotherapy. The template was genomic DNA from peripheral blood, not RNA. TRB rearrangements spanning V, D and J were amplified using mixed TRB-A/B primers. TCRdb reanalysed the multiplex PCR reads using MiXCR and keeps one entry per CDR3 protein. The sample yields 3,500 to 5,000 distinct CDR3 sequences, 27% seen once. Input material: blood. The receptors stem from a human donor with a blood cancer.

This chain joins TRBV7-9 and TRBJ1-6, with TRBD1 matching over 7 bases. CDR1 and CDR2 from the germline V gene are SEHNR and FQNEAQ (reference sequence). V trimming: 5 bases; J trimming: 7 bases; junction bases outside the gene matches: 8. The CDR3 is made up of 15 amino acids. The CDR3 sequence is CASSPPGTVNSPLHF. The CDR3, as DNA: TGTGCCAGCAGCCCCCCAGGGACAGTCAATTCACCCCTCCACTTT.

The V gene is TRBV7-3, the J gene TRBJ2-3; D may be TRBD2 (7 bases). The CDR3 runs to 15 residues. V lost 5 bases to trimming and J lost 2 bases, with 14 bases between them. CDR1 is SGHTA, CDR2 FQGTGA, per germline. The CDR3, as DNA: TGTGCCAGCAGCCTAGGGGGGGTCCTCACAGATACGCAGTATTTT. Its protein product is CASSLGGVLTDTQYF.

By its share, this clonotype is medium-sized (0.01 to 0.1%). V gene TRBV12-3 or TRBV12-4 combines with J gene TRBJ2-1, with 13 bases that match TRBD2. The CDR3 spans 15 residues. V gave up 7 bases and J gave up 7 bases; unmatched junction bases: 7. The CDR3 nucleotides read TGTGCCAGCACCACTACTAGCGGGAGGGGGAATGAGCAGTTCTTC. This encodes CASTTTSGRGNEQFF.

Relative to its sample, this clonotype is medium-sized. The chain employs TRBV19 and TRBJ2-1; 9 positions agree with TRBD1. Germline V gene sequence: CDR1 LNHDA, CDR2 SQIVND (reference sequence). The J segment lost 8 bases and the V segment lost 9 bases, leaving 11 bases of the junction unmatched. This CDR3 comprises 14 residues. Here the CDR3 reads CASELTGGEDEQFF. CDR3 sequence (DNA): TGTGCCAGCGAGCTGACAGGGGGTGAAGATGAGCAGTTCTTC.

Points on this clonotype: A read error may account for a junction end that differs from germline. The genes are TRBV28 and TRBJ1-1; TRBD1 agrees at 8 bases. Germline assignment: CDR1 MDHEN and CDR2 SYDVKM. This CDR3 spans 15 amino acids. CDR3 sequence reads: CASTLGRQGLIEAFF. Written as DNA, the CDR3 is TGTGCCAGCACTTTAGGGAGACAGGGGTTAATTGAAGCTTTCTTT. Full variable domain (rest looked up from reference TRBV28 and TRBJ1-1): DVKVTQSSRYLVKRTGEKVFLECVQDMDHENMFWYRQDPGLGLRLIYFSYDVKMKEKGDIPEGYSVSREKKERFSLILESASTNQTSMYLCASTLGRQGLIEAFFGQGTRLTVV.

The chain links TRBV19 to TRBJ1-1; maybe TRBD1 (5 bases). Germline V gene sequence: CDR1 LNHDA, CDR2 SQIVND (reference sequence). The CDR3 loop spans 15 amino acids. Trimming took 4 bases from V and 1 from J, leaving 13 bases between them. CDR3 protein: CASSNPPGTNTEAFF. The CDR3 nucleotides are TGTGCCAGTAGTAACCCGCCAGGGACGAACACTGAAGCTTTCTTT.

The chain joins TRBV19 to TRBJ2-1, with D maybe TRBD1 (7 bases). The length of the CDR3 is 17 residues. Trimming left V 0 bases short and J 2 bases short, with 14 bases between. In germline, CDR1 is LNHDA, CDR2 SQIVND (reference sequence). The DNA for the CDR3 is TGTGCCAGTAGTATAGATCTGCAGGGGGGACCCTACAATGAGCAGTTCTTC. As protein: CASSIDLQGGPYNEQFF.

This clonotype has more than one count but fewer than ten. The J gene is TRBJ2-1, the V gene TRBV5-4, with TRBD2 matching 8 bases. Trimming cost V 5 bases and J 5 bases; bases outside gene matches: 3. Germline V lookup: CDR1 SGHNT, CDR2 YYREEE (reference sequence). This CDR3 spans 13 amino acids. The chain's CDR3 is CASRLAGNNEQFF. The DNA for the CDR3 is TGTGCCAGCAGGCTAGCGGGCAACAATGAGCAGTTCTTC.

The genes are TRBV19 and TRBJ2-2; 15 positions match TRBD2. Germline loops: CDR1 LNHDA, CDR2 SQIVND (reference sequence). The CDR3 is made up of 18 amino acids. J was trimmed by 4 bases and V by 3 bases; bases with no gene match: 6. The CDR3 protein is CASSIGPGLAGGTGELFF. The CDR3 DNA is TGTGCCAGTAGTATTGGGCCGGGACTAGCGGGAGGCACCGGGGAGCTGTTTTTT. The full variable domain, in which reference TRBV19 and TRBJ2-2 provide the parts outside the CDR3, is DGGITQSPKYLFRKEGQNVTLSCEQNLNHDAMYWYRQDPGQGLRLIYYSQIVNDFQKGDIAEGYSVSREKKESFPLTVTSAQKNPTAFYLCASSIGPGLAGGTGELFFGEGSRLTVL.

This clonotype is labeled as medium-sized (0.01 to 0.1%). This chain uses TRBV30 with TRBJ2-5; D is uncertain. CDR3 length equals 12 residues. V was cut by 0 bases and J by 5 bases, with 7 bases left in between. Per the germline V gene, CDR1 is GTSNPN and CDR2 is SVGIG (reference sequence). The CDR3 region is CAWSVNGETQYF. CDR3 DNA: TGTGCCTGGAGTGTAAATGGGGAGACCCAGTACTTC. Combining the CDR3 with reference TRBV30 and TRBJ2-5 gives the whole variable domain SQTIHQWPATLVQPVGSPLSLECTVEGTSNPNLYWYRQAAGRGLQLLFYSVGIGQISSEVPQNLSASRPQDRQFILSSKKLLLSDSGFYLCAWSVNGETQYFGPGTRLLVL.

This clonotype was seen only once. The CDR3 does not end in the conserved phenylalanine or tryptophan, so this is likely a read error. V usage is TRBV30 and J usage is TRBJ2-1; 10 bases line up with TRBD1. After removal of 1 base from V and 9 bases from J, the junction contained 6 bases not matched to a gene. In germline, CDR1 is GTSNPN, CDR2 SVGIG (reference sequence). CDR3 length equals 14 residues. The CDR3 region is CAWSEGTGVGEQFL. In nucleotides, the CDR3 is TGTGCCTGGAGTGAAGGGACAGGGGTCGGTGAGCAGTTCTTA.

This clonotype is medium-sized within its sample. The chain uses TRBV11-2 and TRBJ2-7; D could derive from TRBD1 or TRBD2 (5 bases each). The length of the CDR3 is 10 residues. Germline V gives CDR1 SGHAT, CDR2 FQNNGV. V gave up 6 bases and J gave up 6 bases, with 6 bases separating them. In DNA form, the CDR3 reads TGTGCCAGCAGGGGGGTCGAGCAGTACTTC. This codes for CASRGVEQYF.

The gene calls are TRBV13 and TRBJ1-2; 10 positions match TRBD1. Germline V gives CDR1 PRHDT, CDR2 FYEKMQ (reference sequence). CDR3 length equals 14 residues. V was clipped by 10 bases and J by 5 bases; unmatched bases: 10. The CDR3 region is CAMSPGQGFYGYTF. CDR3 coding DNA: TGTGCCATGTCCCCGGGACAGGGGTTTTATGGCTACACCTTC.

The chain couples TRBV28 to TRBJ2-7; 10 nucleotides line up with TRBD1. V lost 6 bases and J lost 6; bases outside the gene matches: 8. The germline CDR1 and CDR2 sequences are MDHEN and SYDVKM. The CDR3 is made up of 14 amino acids. Here the CDR3 DNA reads TGTGCCAGCAGACGAGGAGGGACAGGGGCCGAGCAGTACTTC. Residues: CASRRGGTGAEQYF.

In this sample, this clonotype is large. The genes are TRBV7-9 and TRBJ2-2; 8 bases match TRBD1. Looked up from germline, CDR1 is SEHNR and CDR2 is FQNEAQ (reference sequence). V dropped 5 bases and J dropped 11; count of bases not matched to a gene: 10. This CDR3 region has 14 residues. As DNA, the CDR3 is TGTGCCAGCAGCCTAACAGGGGGTAGGGTAGAGCTGTTTTTT. As protein: CASSLTGGRVELFF.